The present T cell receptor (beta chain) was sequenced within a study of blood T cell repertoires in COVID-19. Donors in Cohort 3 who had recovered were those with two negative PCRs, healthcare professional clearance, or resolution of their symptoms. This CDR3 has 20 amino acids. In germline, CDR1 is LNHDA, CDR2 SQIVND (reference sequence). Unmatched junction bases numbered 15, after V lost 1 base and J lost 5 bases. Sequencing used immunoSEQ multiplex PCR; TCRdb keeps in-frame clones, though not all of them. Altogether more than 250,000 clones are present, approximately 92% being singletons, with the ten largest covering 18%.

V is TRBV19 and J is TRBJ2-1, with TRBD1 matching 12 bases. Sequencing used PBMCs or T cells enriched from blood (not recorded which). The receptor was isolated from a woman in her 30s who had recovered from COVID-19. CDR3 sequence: CASSIAQWDRGRVSHNEQFF. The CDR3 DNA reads TGTGCCAGTAGTATAGCGCAATGGGACAGGGGGCGGGTGAGCCACAATGAGCAGTTCTTC.